A single sample gave rise to the 31 T cell receptor beta chains below, sequenced in a study of cytomegalovirus exposure and HLA in healthy donors. The PCR made use of 60 Vbeta and 13 Jbeta primers. The method was immunoSEQ multiplex PCR; TCRdb's version includes in-frame clones alone and lacks a portion of them. Of approximately 97,000 clones in the sample, nearly 65% are singletons; the top ten hold about 4.5%. Source material: PBMCs. The receptors here all came from a human donor in good health.

The genes are TRBV2 and TRBJ1-2; D is undetermined. The V end was cut by 7 bases, the J end by 3 bases, with 9 bases between. Germline CDR1 is SNHLY and CDR2 is FYNNEI. CDR3 length equals 12 residues. CDR3 in amino acids: CASTAVYYGYTF. CDR3 DNA: TGTGCCAGCACCGCGGTTTACTATGGCTACACCTTC.

This clone has more than one count but fewer than ten. The V gene is TRBV30, the J gene TRBJ2-2; D perhaps matches TRBD1 (5 bases). This CDR3 has 13 amino acids. The germline gives CDR1 GTSNPN, CDR2 SVGIG (reference sequence). V was trimmed by 0 bases and J by 6 bases, leaving 8 bases between them. Here the CDR3 reads CAWSVGVAGELFF. The CDR3 DNA sequence: TGTGCCTGGAGTGTAGGGGTCGCCGGGGAGCTGTTTTTT.

This clone was picked up one time. J is TRBJ2-7 and V is TRBV9, with 10 bases that match TRBD1. Germline CDR1 and CDR2: SGDLS and YYNGEE. V lost 2 bases, J lost 4 bases, and 3 bases stayed unmatched. The CDR3 consists of 14 residues. CDR3 in amino acids: CASSVGQGVYEQYF. The CDR3 nucleotides read TGTGCCAGCAGCGTCGGACAGGGGGTATACGAGCAGTACTTC.

This clone was recorded once. The CDR3 is CASSLALTGGYGYTF. The CDR3 DNA sequence: TGTGCCAGCAGCTTAGCGCTAACAGGGGGCTACGGCTACACCTTC. The rearrangement uses TRBV7-2 and TRBJ1-2; TRBD1 agrees at 9 bases. Germline CDR1 reads SGHTA; CDR2 reads FQGNSA. The trim removed 0 bases at V and 8 bases at J, leaving 7 bases unmatched. This CDR3 comprises 15 residues.

Only a few counts were recorded for this clone. CDR3 DNA: TGTGCCAGCAGCTTTCCTGGGCTTGAAAAAACAGATACGCAGTATTTT. It encodes CASSFPGLEKTDTQYF. The chain is built from TRBV5-4 and TRBJ2-3; no firm D call. The V end lost 2 bases, the J end lost 3 bases, and 16 bases lay between the germline ends. In germline, CDR1 is SGHNT, CDR2 YYREEE (reference sequence). CDR3 size: 16 residues.

The chain recombines TRBV5-1 with TRBJ1-4; 12 bases are a match to TRBD1. The CDR3 is made up of 17 amino acids. Germline CDR1 SGHRS, CDR2 YFSETQ. The junction had 12 bases not matched to a gene; V was cut back by 4 bases and J by 8 bases. The CDR3: CASSPHRDRGLREKLFF. In DNA, the CDR3 is TGCGCCAGCAGCCCCCACCGGGACAGGGGGCTGCGGGAAAAACTGTTTTTT.

This clone was recorded once. This chain uses TRBV28 with TRBJ2-7; 8 bases align to TRBD2. Germline values: CDR1 MDHEN, CDR2 SYDVKM. V gave up 2 bases and J gave up 5 bases; unmatched junction bases: 8. CDR3 length equals 15 residues. As DNA, the CDR3 is TGTGCCAGCAGTTTAGCGGGAGGTCTTGGTGACGAGCAGTACTTC. Protein product: CASSLAGGLGDEQYF.

The chain employs TRBV6-1 and TRBJ2-3; TRBD2 is a possible D gene (6 bases). Trimming removed 6 bases at V and 4 bases at J, with 8 bases between. Per germline, CDR1 MNHNS and CDR2 SASEGT. This CDR3 is built from 12 residues. CDR3 in amino acids: CASSGSPDTQYF. The CDR3 bases are TGTGCCAGCAGCGGGAGCCCAGATACGCAGTATTTT.

The chain employs TRBV29-1 and TRBJ2-7; D is perhaps TRBD2 (5 bases). CDR1 is SQVTM, CDR2 ANQGSEA, per germline. The CDR3 extends over 15 amino acids. V lost 6 bases to trimming and J lost 3 bases, with 21 bases between them. The DNA of the CDR3 is TGCAGCGTAGAAACAGCAGCGGACGGATTCTACGAGCAGTACTTC. It is translated as CSVETAADGFYEQYF.

This chain links TRBV7-2 with TRBJ2-1; TRBD2 might be the D (6 bases). With 0 bases removed from V and 7 bases from J, the gap between germline ends came to 22 bases. The germline V gene encodes CDR1 SGHTA and CDR2 FQGNSA. The CDR3 runs 18 residues. The CDR3 reads CASSLAIWGEFGGNEQFF. CDR3 bases: TGTGCCAGCAGCTTAGCGATTTGGGGGGAATTTGGAGGTAATGAGCAGTTCTTC.

CDR3 in amino acids: CASSYLGQVNTEAFF. The CDR3 nucleotides are TGTGCCAGCAGTTATTTGGGACAAGTGAACACTGAAGCTTTCTTT. The V and J genes are TRBV6-6 and TRBJ1-1; maybe TRBD1 (6 bases). The V gene lost 3 bases and the J gene lost 0 bases, with 11 bases spanning the gap. CDR1 and CDR2 (germline): MNHNY, SVGAGI (reference sequence). The CDR3 runs to 15 residues.

The V and J genes are TRBV2 and TRBJ1-1; the D gene is possibly TRBD1 (6 bases). The V end lost 7 bases, the J end lost 2 bases, and 14 bases lay between the germline ends. Germline V gene sequence: CDR1 SNHLY, CDR2 FYNNEI. The CDR3 is 14 residues long. CDR3 DNA: TGTGCCAGCAAGGAAAGGACAGCAAACACTGAAGCTTTCTTT. Protein product: CASKERTANTEAFF.

The rearrangement joins TRBV19 to TRBJ2-7; 8 bases line up with TRBD1. Germline CDR1 LNHDA, CDR2 SQIVND (reference sequence). Trimming at V came to 0 bases and at J to 6 bases, leaving 13 bases not matched to a gene. This CDR3 region has 17 residues. The CDR3 region has the DNA TGTGCCAGTAGTATAGATGATAGGAGGACAGGGTCGATCGAGCAGTACTTC. Its protein product is CASSIDDRRTGSIEQYF.

This chain joins TRBV7-9 and TRBJ2-5; 9 nucleotides align to TRBD2. V lost 0 bases to trimming and J lost 5 bases; unmatched junction nucleotides: 7. CDR1 SEHNR and CDR2 FQNEAQ come from the germline V gene (reference sequence). The CDR3 loop spans 16 amino acids. Written as DNA, the CDR3 is TGTGCCAGCAGCTTAGCGCTCGTAGCGGGAGACGAGACCCAGTACTTC. It specifies CASSLALVAGDETQYF.

The rearrangement joins TRBV15 to TRBJ1-4; D is possibly TRBD1 (6 bases). The V gene's germline CDR1 is LNHNV and CDR2 YYDKDF (reference sequence). Trimming cost V 0 bases and J 6 bases, with 11 bases left between them. The CDR3 runs 15 residues. CDR3 sequence: CATSRDGQSYEKLFF. The CDR3 nucleotides read TGTGCCACCAGCAGAGATGGACAGTCCTATGAAAAACTGTTTTTT. The variable domain in full, with the rest retrieved from reference TRBV15 and TRBJ1-4, is DAMVIQNPRYQVTQFGKPVTLSCSQTLNHNVMYWYQQKSSQAPKLLFHYYDKDFNNEADTPDNFQSRRPNTSFCFLDIRSPGLGDTAMYLCATSRDGQSYEKLFFGSGTQLSVL.

The rearrangement links TRBV4-2 to TRBJ2-3; 7 positions match TRBD1. The length of the CDR3 is 15 residues. Germline CDR1 is LGHNA and CDR2 is YNFKEQ. V lost 4 bases and J lost 5; bases outside the gene matches: 9. In DNA, the CDR3 is TGTGCCAGCAGCCGCGCACAGGGGTCGAAAGATACGCAGTATTTT. Residues: CASSRAQGSKDTQYF.

This clone came up a few times. The chain carries TRBV7-6 and TRBJ2-7; 7 bases map to TRBD1. J gave up 5 bases and V 3 bases, and 10 bases lay outside the gene matches. Germline V gives CDR1 SGHVS, CDR2 FNYEAQ. CDR3 size: 15 residues. The CDR3 here is CASSLGQTDYHEQYF. CDR3 DNA sequence: TGTGCCAGCAGCTTGGGACAGACAGATTACCACGAGCAGTACTTC.

V gene TRBV5-1 combines with J gene TRBJ2-2; 10 bases align to TRBD1. CDR1 and CDR2 from the germline V gene are SGHRS and YFSETQ. Trimming removed 4 bases from V and 4 bases from J; junction bases left unmatched: 10. This CDR3 comprises 17 residues. The CDR3 loop reads CASSITGTGVVTGELFF. In DNA, the CDR3 is TGCGCCAGCAGCATTACCGGGACAGGGGTTGTCACCGGGGAGCTGTTTTTT. Using reference TRBV5-1 and TRBJ2-2 for the parts outside the CDR3, the full variable domain is KAGVTQTPRYLIKTRGQQVTLSCSPISGHRSVSWYQQTPGQGLQFLFEYFSETQRNKGNFPGRFSGRQFSNSRSEMNVSTLELGDSALYLCASSITGTGVVTGELFFGEGSRLTVL.

This clone came up a few times. The chain combines TRBV27 with TRBJ1-2, with TRBD1 as a possible D gene (6 bases). CDR3 size: 15 residues. Germline-derived CDR1 and CDR2 are MNHEY and SMNVEV (reference sequence). Trimming cost V 5 bases and J 4 bases, with 17 bases left between them. The CDR3 sequence: CASSLTQTGSYGYTF. CDR3 in DNA: TGTGCCAGCAGTCTTACTCAGACAGGCTCCTATGGCTACACCTTC.

The chain couples TRBV7-9 to TRBJ1-1, with D tentatively TRBD1 (5 bases). V gave up 5 bases and J gave up 6 bases, with 16 bases separating them. The CDR3 contains 14 residues. The V gene's germline CDR1 is SEHNR and CDR2 FQNEAQ (reference sequence). This chain's CDR3 is CASSPSGDWSEAFF. CDR3 in DNA: TGTGCCAGCAGCCCTTCGGGGGACTGGTCTGAAGCTTTCTTT.

This chain links TRBV29-1 with TRBJ1-1, with D unresolved. CDR1 and CDR2 (germline): SQVTM, ANQGSEA. The V gene lost 4 bases and the J gene lost 3 bases, with 12 bases spanning the gap. The CDR3 runs 13 residues. This chain's CDR3 is CSVGGRVDTEAFF. The DNA for the CDR3 is TGCAGCGTTGGAGGGAGGGTGGACACTGAAGCTTTCTTT.

The V call is TRBV7-9, the J call TRBJ1-1; D gene unclear. Per the germline V gene, CDR1 is SEHNR and CDR2 is FQNEAQ (reference sequence). CDR3 length: 16 residues. Between the trimmed V and J ends, which lost 1 base and 3 bases, there was a span of 15 bases. Here the CDR3 reads CASSLVFGEVYTEAFF. CDR3 coding DNA: TGTGCCAGCAGCTTAGTCTTCGGGGAGGTTTACACTGAAGCTTTCTTT. Variable domain in full (rest from reference TRBV7-9 and TRBJ1-1): DTGVSQNPRHKITKRGQNVTFRCDPISEHNRLYWYRQTLGQGPEFLTYFQNEAQLEKSRLLSDRFSAERPKGSFSTLEIQRTEQGDSAMYLCASSLVFGEVYTEAFFGQGTRLTVV.

V and J are TRBV6-1 and TRBJ2-7, with D perhaps TRBD2 (6 bases). Trimming left V 4 bases short and J 3 bases short, with 13 bases between. Germline lookup yields CDR1 MNHNS and CDR2 SASEGT. The CDR3 contains 14 residues. CDR3 DNA: TGTGCCAGCAGTGCCGGTGTCGGGGGCTACGAGCAGTACTTC. Protein sequence: CASSAGVGGYEQYF.

The rearrangement uses TRBV5-1 and TRBJ1-3, with 9 nucleotides matching TRBD1. V trimming: 0 bases; J trimming: 4 bases; junction bases outside the gene matches: 5. The CDR3 contains 16 residues. Germline V gene lookup returns CDR1 SGHRS and CDR2 YFSETQ. CDR3 loop: CASSLDGQGSGNTIYF. The CDR3 bases are TGCGCCAGCAGCTTGGATGGACAGGGGTCGGGAAACACCATATATTTT. The complete variable domain, with remaining parts taken from reference TRBV5-1 and TRBJ1-3, reads KAGVTQTPRYLIKTRGQQVTLSCSPISGHRSVSWYQQTPGQGLQFLFEYFSETQRNKGNFPGRFSGRQFSNSRSEMNVSTLELGDSALYLCASSLDGQGSGNTIYFGEGSWLTVV.

This clone was counted only a few times. The chain recombines TRBV18 with TRBJ2-6; 8 positions match TRBD1. Germline CDR1 and CDR2: KGHSH and LQKENI. CDR3 length: 15 residues. With V trimmed by 3 bases and J by 2 bases, 0 bases remained unmatched. Here the CDR3 reads CASSPDRAGANVLTF. The CDR3 DNA reads TGTGCCAGCTCACCGGACAGGGCTGGGGCCAACGTCCTGACTTTC.

This clone was seen a few times. V gene TRBV10-2 combines with J gene TRBJ1-3; 8 bases agree with TRBD1. CDR1 and CDR2 (germline): WSHSY, SAAADI. The CDR3 contains 15 residues. V shed 6 bases, J shed 0 bases, and the junction held 4 bases outside the gene matches. In DNA form, the CDR3 reads TGCGCCAGCAGGGACAGGGCTCACTCTGGAAACACCATATATTTT. Amino acid sequence: CASRDRAHSGNTIYF.

There are a few counts of this clone. The chain is built from TRBV2 and TRBJ2-1, with 7 nucleotides matching TRBD2. CDR1 is SNHLY, CDR2 FYNNEI, per germline. J was trimmed by 6 bases and V by 7 bases; bases with no gene match: 12. This CDR3 spans 15 amino acids. CDR3 amino acids: CASTIGEGLPNEQFF. CDR3 nucleotide sequence: TGTGCCAGCACGATCGGGGAGGGCCTCCCCAATGAGCAGTTCTTC.

The DNA for the CDR3 is TGTGCCAGCAGCTTAGGCACAGGGGGCTTTTACAATGAGCAGTTCTTC. Protein: CASSLGTGGFYNEQFF. The chain joins TRBV11-1 to TRBJ2-1, with 9 bases matching TRBD1. Germline V lookup: CDR1 SGHAT, CDR2 FQDESV (reference sequence). The junction had 5 bases not matched to a gene; V was cut back by 1 base and J by 4 bases. There are 16 residues in the CDR3.

V is TRBV9 and J is TRBJ2-7; TRBD1 matches at 10 bases. V was pared by 4 bases and J by 5 bases, with 6 bases of the junction left unmatched. This CDR3 region has 14 residues. CDR1 and CDR2 (germline): SGDLS, YYNGEE. The CDR3 region is CASSPGTGVDEQYF. In nucleotides, the CDR3 is TGTGCCAGCAGCCCCGGGACAGGGGTAGACGAGCAGTACTTC.

A few counts support this clone. This chain uses TRBV5-8 with TRBJ2-3; a possible D gene is TRBD2 (5 bases). V gave up 0 bases and J gave up 2 bases, with 16 bases separating them. The germline V gene has CDR1 SGHTS and CDR2 YDEGEE. This CDR3 spans 17 amino acids. The CDR3 DNA sequence: TGTGCCAGCAGCTTGGAATGGGAGCCCACTCTCACAGATACGCAGTATTTT. This gives the protein CASSLEWEPTLTDTQYF.

This chain links TRBV23-1 with TRBJ2-2; 9 bases match TRBD1. TRBV23-1 is an ORF for which the function is uncertain. V shed 3 bases, J shed 8 bases, and the junction held 13 bases outside the gene matches. The CDR3 is 17 residues long. The DNA of the CDR3 is TGCGCCAGCAGTCATTCCGGGACAGGGAGTGAAGATGGGGAGCTGTTTTTT. Translation: CASSHSGTGSEDGELFF.